Listed here are 32 T cell receptor beta chains from one sample, sequenced in a study of T cell responses to AZD1222 COVID-19 vaccine. Sequencing was performed with immunoSEQ multiplex PCR; in TCRdb, only in-frame clones are kept and a portion is missing. The table has 95,000 to 150,000 clones, roughly 88% seen once. The material sequenced was peripheral blood, taken on day 0 of AZD1222 vaccination. The receptors originated from an adult in good health.

This chain connects TRBV3-1 (or the pseudogene TRBV3-2) to TRBJ1-3; maybe TRBD1 (5 bases). V dropped 2 bases and J dropped 9 bases, with 11 bases sitting between them. This CDR3 region has 13 residues. The germline CDR1 and CDR2 sequences are LGHDT and YNNKEL (reference sequence). The CDR3 DNA sequence: TGTGCCAGCAGCCAAAGGGGTTTCGGCACCATATATTTT. Its translation: CASSQRGFGTIYF.

This clone was seen only a few times. The rearrangement uses TRBV7-9 and TRBJ1-1, with a possible D match to TRBD1 (5 bases). Per the germline V gene, CDR1 is SEHNR and CDR2 is FQNEAQ (reference sequence). V shed 5 bases and J shed 1 base, with 11 bases lying between them. The CDR3 runs to 14 residues. The chain's CDR3 is CASSARTGNTEAFF. In nucleotides, the CDR3 is TGTGCCAGCAGCGCGAGAACAGGGAACACTGAAGCTTTCTTT.

At least ten counts were recorded for this clone. V is TRBV6-6 and J is TRBJ1-5; possible D gene TRBD1, 6 bases. This CDR3 contains 15 residues. V lost 4 bases to trimming and J lost 6 bases, with 16 bases between them. The germline V gene encodes CDR1 MNHNY and CDR2 SVGAGI (reference sequence). CDR3 loop: CASSSRDGQRQPQHF. CDR3 DNA sequence: TGTGCCAGCAGTTCCCGGGACGGACAGCGTCAGCCCCAGCATTTT.

This clone was picked up a small number of times. The gene calls are TRBV5-1 and TRBJ2-1; 9 positions match TRBD2. This CDR3 is 17 amino acids long. The trim removed 4 bases at V and 2 bases at J, leaving 10 bases unmatched. Germline assignment: CDR1 SGHRS and CDR2 YFSETQ. This CDR3 reads CASSLPTSGNTYNEQFF. In DNA form, the CDR3 reads TGCGCCAGCAGCCTCCCGACTAGCGGAAATACCTACAATGAGCAGTTCTTC.

The chain couples TRBV28 to TRBJ1-4; D might be TRBD1 (5 bases). Germline loops: CDR1 MDHEN, CDR2 SYDVKM. This CDR3 region has 17 residues. V dropped 8 bases and J dropped 4 bases, with 23 bases sitting between them. This CDR3 reads CASGLGGATVFNEKLFF. The CDR3 DNA follows: TGTGCCAGCGGGCTCGGTGGGGCGACAGTATTTAATGAAAAACTGTTTTTT.

The sample holds one count of this clone. This chain joins TRBV27 and TRBJ2-2; 11 bases map to TRBD2. Germline lookup yields CDR1 MNHEY and CDR2 SMNVEV (reference sequence). Losses at the gene ends were 6 bases for V and 5 bases for J; bases not matched to a gene: 8. This CDR3 spans 16 amino acids. CDR3 region: CASSPSGGFRTGELFF. DNA of the CDR3: TGTGCCAGCAGCCCTAGCGGGGGGTTCCGAACCGGGGAGCTGTTTTTT.

The J gene is TRBJ1-3, the V gene TRBV27; D gene uncertain. CDR1 is MNHEY and CDR2 is SMNVEV in the germline V gene (reference sequence). V was clipped by 7 bases and J by 4 bases, with 5 bases between them. The CDR3 has 11 amino acids. CDR3 sequence reads: CASMRGNTIYF. DNA of the CDR3: TGTGCCAGCATGAGGGGAAACACCATATATTTT.

This clone has a single count. V is TRBV21-1 and J is TRBJ2-7; the table's D call of TRBD1 was not tested on the DNA. TRBV21-1 represents a pseudogene. This CDR3 comprises 15 residues. CDR3 DNA sequence: TGTGCCAGCAGCAAAGTAGGGACAACGTCCTACGAGCAGTACTTC. Translated: CASSKVGTTSYEQYF.

The chain recombines TRBV29-1 with TRBJ1-1; a weak D match, TRBD1 (6 bases). This CDR3 comprises 14 residues. V was shortened by 4 bases and J by 5 bases, with 17 bases between the two germline ends. The germline CDR1 and CDR2 sequences are SQVTM and ANQGSEA. DNA for the CDR3: TGCAGCGTTGGAGGGGAGGGAGGGGGAACTGAAGCTTTCTTT. Translating it yields CSVGGEGGGTEAFF.

The genes are TRBV27 and TRBJ2-3; D might be TRBD2 (5 bases). V dropped 5 bases and J dropped 6 bases, with 18 bases sitting between them. CDR1 and CDR2 (germline): MNHEY, SMNVEV (reference sequence). The CDR3 extends over 15 amino acids. The CDR3 region has the DNA TGTGCCAGCAGTCCGGGGATCAGCGTGGGGGATACGCAGTATTTT. Translating gives CASSPGISVGDTQYF.

The J gene is TRBJ1-1, the V gene TRBV5-1; D is uncertain. The CDR3 length is 13 residues. Looked up from germline, CDR1 is SGHRS and CDR2 is YFSETQ. Trimming removed 2 bases from V and 7 bases from J, with 12 bases in between. The CDR3 protein is CASSLSPTDEAFF. CDR3 bases: TGCGCCAGCAGCTTATCACCTACGGATGAAGCTTTCTTT.

The rearrangement uses TRBV6-2 or TRBV6-3 and TRBJ2-1, with 8 bases aligning to TRBD2. The CDR3 is made up of 15 amino acids. Germline-derived CDR1 and CDR2 are MNHEY and SVGEGT. V gave up 5 bases and J gave up 8 bases; unmatched junction bases: 11. The chain's CDR3 is CASSPPGLVADEQFF. CDR3 coding DNA: TGTGCCAGCAGTCCCCCGGGACTAGTAGCCGATGAGCAGTTCTTC.

The V gene is TRBV5-1, the J gene TRBJ1-1, with TRBD1 matching 9 bases. This CDR3 contains 16 residues. Trimming at V came to 1 base and at J to 4 bases, leaving 8 bases not matched to a gene. CDR1 and CDR2 from the germline V gene are SGHRS and YFSETQ. The CDR3 region is CASSLNPQGASTEAFF. As DNA, the CDR3 is TGCGCCAGCAGCTTGAATCCACAGGGGGCTAGCACTGAAGCTTTCTTT.

This rearrangement joins TRBV2 to TRBJ2-2; TRBD1 agrees at 7 bases. V shed 7 bases and J 2 bases; nucleotides not matched to a gene: 10. CDR1 and CDR2 (germline): SNHLY, FYNNEI. The CDR3 spans 16 residues. CDR3 nucleotides: TGTGCCAGCAATACGGTAGGGACAGAAAACACCGGGGAGCTGTTTTTT. It specifies CASNTVGTENTGELFF.

This chain uses TRBV7-8 with TRBJ1-5; D may be TRBD1 (6 bases). The CDR3 covers 16 residues. Germline loops: CDR1 SGHVS, CDR2 FQNEAQ. Trimming removed 4 bases from V and 4 bases from J, with 17 bases in between. The CDR3 sequence is CASSWVRGAGNQPQHF. CDR3 coding DNA: TGTGCCAGCAGCTGGGTCCGGGGGGCTGGTAATCAGCCCCAGCATTTT.

The V and J genes are TRBV11-2 and TRBJ2-1; 9 nucleotides align to TRBD2. V shed 1 base and J 7 bases; nucleotides not matched to a gene: 5. CDR3 size: 15 residues. The germline gives CDR1 SGHAT, CDR2 FQNNGV. In DNA form, the CDR3 reads TGTGCCAGCAGCTTAGGGGCGGGGGGGCCGAATGAGCAGTTCTTC. This sequence encodes CASSLGAGGPNEQFF.

The rearrangement links TRBV19 to TRBJ1-1, with TRBD1 identical over 7 bases. V lost 3 bases and J lost 5; bases outside the gene matches: 6. Germline V gene sequence: CDR1 LNHDA, CDR2 SQIVND (reference sequence). The CDR3 sequence is 14 residues long. The CDR3 region has the DNA TGTGCCAGTAGTATTTTGACAGGGAGAACTGAAGCTTTCTTT. Translation gives CASSILTGRTEAFF.

This chain uses TRBV5-1 with TRBJ2-5; possibly TRBD2 for D (7 bases). The CDR3 contains 16 residues. V lost 0 bases and J 2 bases, leaving 14 bases between the germline ends. CDR1 SGHRS and CDR2 YFSETQ come from the germline V gene. The CDR3 nucleotides are TGCGCCAGCAGCTTGGCGGGCGGGGGCGCACAAGAGACCCAGTACTTC. Its translation: CASSLAGGGAQETQYF.

V is TRBV9 and J is TRBJ1-4, with a tentative D call TRBD1 (5 bases). V was clipped by 3 bases and J by 4 bases, with 10 bases between them. The length of the CDR3 is 14 residues. CDR1 and CDR2 (germline): SGDLS, YYNGEE. CDR3 nucleotide sequence: TGTGCCAGCAGCGAGGGACCGCGTAATGAAAAACTGTTTTTT. Its protein product is CASSEGPRNEKLFF.

CDR3 amino acids: CASSINRGADSPLHF. In nucleotides, the CDR3 is TGTGCCAGCAGCATTAACAGGGGAGCGGATTCACCCCTCCACTTT. The V gene is TRBV7-9, the J gene TRBJ1-6; 7 nucleotides line up with TRBD1. Unmatched junction bases numbered 9, after V lost 5 bases and J lost 8 bases. Per germline, CDR1 SEHNR and CDR2 FQNEAQ (reference sequence). The CDR3 extends over 15 amino acids.

The J gene is TRBJ1-1, the V gene TRBV5-5; D call uncertain. Trimming took 0 bases from V and 8 from J, leaving 8 bases between them. Germline values: CDR1 SGHKS, CDR2 YYEKEE (reference sequence). The CDR3 covers 12 residues. CDR3 DNA sequence: TGTGCCAGCAGCTTGGTTCTAGGGGAAGCTTTCTTT. It is translated as CASSLVLGEAFF.

The genes are TRBV14 and TRBJ1-3; D gene ambiguous. CDR1 is SGHDN, CDR2 FVKESK, per germline. This CDR3 region has 17 residues. V was clipped by 2 bases and J by 0 bases, with 14 bases between them. CDR3 DNA sequence: TGTGCCAGCAGCCAATTCCCGGGAGCTTACTCTGGAAACACCATATATTTT. As protein: CASSQFPGAYSGNTIYF.

CDR3 amino acids: CASIPLGLGNSPLHF. The CDR3, as DNA: TGTGCCAGCATCCCTCTTGGGCTGGGGAATTCACCCCTCCACTTT. The rearrangement uses TRBV28 and TRBJ1-6, with D unresolved. The CDR3 runs 15 residues. V shed 7 bases and J shed 7 bases, with 17 bases lying between them. Germline CDR1 reads MDHEN; CDR2 reads SYDVKM.

The J gene is TRBJ1-1, the V gene TRBV7-2; maybe TRBD1 (5 bases). The V end was cut by 5 bases, the J end by 3 bases, with 13 bases between. Germline CDR1 is SGHTA and CDR2 is FQGNSA. This CDR3 spans 14 amino acids. DNA of the CDR3: TGTGCCAGCAGCACCGCGGGGGGTGACACTGAAGCTTTCTTT. Translated, it gives CASSTAGGDTEAFF.

This clone has more than one count but fewer than ten. The same CDR3 can be traced to other DNA sequences in this sample. The chain uses TRBV5-1 and TRBJ1-5; D is perhaps TRBD1 (6 bases). Trimming pared 4 bases from V and 2 bases from J, leaving 10 bases between. Germline values: CDR1 SGHRS, CDR2 YFSETQ. The CDR3 runs 14 residues. CDR3 nucleotides: TGCGCCAGCAGCCTGGAGGGGGGCAATCAGCCCCAGCATTTT. This gives the protein CASSLEGGNQPQHF.

This chain links TRBV12-5 with TRBJ1-5, with D unresolved. This CDR3 comprises 15 residues. Per the germline V gene, CDR1 is LGHNT and CDR2 is FRNRAP. V lost 1 base and J 9 bases, leaving 16 bases between the germline ends. The CDR3, as DNA: TGTGCTAGTGGTTTGGGAAACAAGGTCCGGGGGCCCCAGCATTTT. This gives the protein CASGLGNKVRGPQHF. Using reference TRBV12-5 and TRBJ1-5 for the parts outside the CDR3, the full variable domain is DARVTQTPRHKVTEMGQEVTMRCQPILGHNTVFWYRQTMMQGLELLAYFRNRAPLDDSGMPKDRFSAEMPDATLATLKIQPSEPRDSAVYFCASGLGNKVRGPQHFGDGTRLSIL.

This chain joins TRBV27 and TRBJ1-5; TRBD1 matches 9 bases. Looked up from germline, CDR1 is MNHEY and CDR2 is SMNVEV (reference sequence). The J segment lost 1 base and the V segment lost 6 bases, leaving 13 bases of the junction unmatched. The CDR3 has 18 amino acids. CDR3 nucleotide sequence: TGTGCCAGCAGATCGGACAGGGGAGGTGTAGGGAGCAATCAGCCCCAGCATTTT. Protein: CASRSDRGGVGSNQPQHF.

The V call is TRBV4-3, the J call TRBJ2-7; D gene uncertain. CDR1 is LGHNA, CDR2 YSLEER, per germline. Trimming took off 0 bases at V and 4 bases at J, with 7 bases between the two ends. This CDR3 is built from 13 residues. The CDR3 loop reads CASSQEPRYEQYF. In DNA, the CDR3 is TGCGCCAGCAGCCAAGAACCGAGATACGAGCAGTACTTC.

This clone appeared a few times. This rearrangement joins TRBV28 to TRBJ1-5; a weak D match, TRBD1 (6 bases). The length of the CDR3 is 15 residues. V was pared by 7 bases and J by 2 bases, with 15 bases between. In germline, CDR1 is MDHEN, CDR2 SYDVKM. The CDR3 nucleotides read TGTGCCAGCACCTGGGGGGGCGCGGGCAATCAGCCCCAGCATTTT. Protein product: CASTWGGAGNQPQHF.

The chain recombines TRBV5-4 with TRBJ2-5, with 13 bases aligning to TRBD2. Germline assignment: CDR1 SGHNT and CDR2 YYREEE (reference sequence). V shed 2 bases and J 2 bases; nucleotides not matched to a gene: 3. This CDR3 region has 16 residues. CDR3 in amino acids: CASSFRLAGGQETQYF. As DNA, the CDR3 is TGTGCCAGCAGCTTCCGACTAGCGGGGGGACAAGAGACCCAGTACTTC. The full variable domain, its missing parts supplied by reference TRBV5-4 and TRBJ2-5, is ETGVTQSPTHLIKTRGQQVTLRCSSQSGHNTVSWYQQALGQGPQFIFQYYREEENGRGNFPPRFSGLQFPNYSSELNVNALELDDSALYLCASSFRLAGGQETQYFGPGTRLLVL.

The rearrangement joins TRBV7-2 to TRBJ2-5; possible D gene TRBD2, 5 bases. CDR3 length: 14 amino acids. Per the germline V gene, CDR1 is SGHTA and CDR2 is FQGNSA. The V end was cut by 5 bases, the J end by 0 bases, with 10 bases between. CDR3 DNA sequence: TGTGCCAGCAGCCCGGCGGACTACCAAGAGACCCAGTACTTC. It encodes CASSPADYQETQYF.

J is TRBJ2-7 and V is TRBV5-4; 7 nucleotides line up with TRBD1. This CDR3 spans 13 amino acids. V dropped 4 bases and J dropped 5; count of bases not matched to a gene: 6. Germline V gene data show CDR1 as SGHNT and CDR2 as YYREEE (reference sequence). The CDR3 nucleotides are TGTGCCAGCAGCCTGGACAGGTTCAACGAGCAGTACTTC. Its translation: CASSLDRFNEQYF.